This TCR beta chain was recorded in a study of blood T cell repertoires in COVID-19. As for the study in general: Material from acute and convalescent COVID-19 was sourced from the United States, Italy and Spain.

One Seattle source followed patients from active infection through their disease course. This clone was found a few times. Sequencing used immunoSEQ multiplex PCR; TCRdb keeps in-frame clones, though not all of them. The top ten clones hold 7.1% of a sample with about 360,000 clones, 70% to 90% of them seen once. Sequencing was done on a sample of peripheral blood. The source is a woman aged 55-75 years with COVID-19, enrolled during active disease.

The CDR3 sequence is CASSRSDSFNEKLFF. The CDR3 DNA reads as TGTGCCAGCAGCCGTTCGGACAGCTTTAATGAAAAACTGTTTTTT. The chain combines TRBV6-5 with TRBJ1-4, with a possible D match to TRBD1 (6 bases). The CDR3 length is 15 residues. Trimming took off 6 bases at V and 4 bases at J, with 15 bases between the two ends. The germline V gene has CDR1 MNHEY and CDR2 SVGAGI.